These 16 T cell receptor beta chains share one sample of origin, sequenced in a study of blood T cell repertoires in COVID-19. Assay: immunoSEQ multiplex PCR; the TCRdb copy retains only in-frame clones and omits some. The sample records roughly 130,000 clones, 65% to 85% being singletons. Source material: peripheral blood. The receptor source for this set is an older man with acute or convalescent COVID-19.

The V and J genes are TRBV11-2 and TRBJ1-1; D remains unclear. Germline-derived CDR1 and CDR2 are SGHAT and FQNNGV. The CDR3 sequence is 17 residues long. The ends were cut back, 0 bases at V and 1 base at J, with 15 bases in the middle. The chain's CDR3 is CASSLDLGGSSNTEAFF. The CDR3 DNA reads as TGTGCCAGCAGCTTAGATCTTGGCGGCAGTTCGAACACTGAAGCTTTCTTT.

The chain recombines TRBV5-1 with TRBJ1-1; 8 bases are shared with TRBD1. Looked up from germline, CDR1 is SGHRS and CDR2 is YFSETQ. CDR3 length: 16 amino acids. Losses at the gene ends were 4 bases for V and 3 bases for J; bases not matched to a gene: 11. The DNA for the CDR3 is TGCGCCAGCAGCACGCAGGGGGCTGATAGCGACACTGAAGCTTTCTTT. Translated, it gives CASSTQGADSDTEAFF.

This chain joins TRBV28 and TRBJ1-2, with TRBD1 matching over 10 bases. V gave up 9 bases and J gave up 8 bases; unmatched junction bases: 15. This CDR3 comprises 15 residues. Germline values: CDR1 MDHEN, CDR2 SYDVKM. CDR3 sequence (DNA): TGTGCCAGTGCCGGGACAGGGGATAACTATGGGGGCTACACCTTC. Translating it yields CASAGTGDNYGGYTF.

The CDR3 here is CASSFNGEYTEAFF. The DNA of the CDR3 is TGCGCCAGCAGCTTTAATGGGGAGTACACTGAAGCTTTCTTT. The rearrangement uses TRBV5-1 and TRBJ1-1; D unclear. The CDR3 contains 14 residues. The ends were cut back, 2 bases at V and 3 bases at J, with 11 bases in the middle. CDR1 and CDR2 from the germline V gene are SGHRS and YFSETQ. The full variable domain, rest sourced from reference TRBV5-1 and TRBJ1-1, is KAGVTQTPRYLIKTRGQQVTLSCSPISGHRSVSWYQQTPGQGLQFLFEYFSETQRNKGNFPGRFSGRQFSNSRSEMNVSTLELGDSALYLCASSFNGEYTEAFFGQGTRLTVV.

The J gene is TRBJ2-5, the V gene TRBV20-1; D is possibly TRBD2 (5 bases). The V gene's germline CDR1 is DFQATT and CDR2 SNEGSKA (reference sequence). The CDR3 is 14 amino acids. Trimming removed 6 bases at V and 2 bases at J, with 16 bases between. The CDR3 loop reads CSASGRRIQETQYF. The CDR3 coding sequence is TGCAGTGCCAGTGGACGGAGGATACAAGAGACCCAGTACTTC.

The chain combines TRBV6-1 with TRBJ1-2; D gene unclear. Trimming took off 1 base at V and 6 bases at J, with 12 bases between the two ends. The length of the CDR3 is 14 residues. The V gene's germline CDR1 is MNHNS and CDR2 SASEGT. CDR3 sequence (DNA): TGTGCCAGCAGTGAAGACCCCCGTAGCAATGGCTACACCTTC. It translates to CASSEDPRSNGYTF.

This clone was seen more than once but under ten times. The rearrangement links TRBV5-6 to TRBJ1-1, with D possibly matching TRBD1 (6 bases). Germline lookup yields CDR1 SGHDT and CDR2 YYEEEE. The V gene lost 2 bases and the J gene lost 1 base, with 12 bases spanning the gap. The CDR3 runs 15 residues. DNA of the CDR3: TGTGCCAGCAGCTTTCGGCAGGGGAGGAACACTGAAGCTTTCTTT. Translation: CASSFRQGRNTEAFF.

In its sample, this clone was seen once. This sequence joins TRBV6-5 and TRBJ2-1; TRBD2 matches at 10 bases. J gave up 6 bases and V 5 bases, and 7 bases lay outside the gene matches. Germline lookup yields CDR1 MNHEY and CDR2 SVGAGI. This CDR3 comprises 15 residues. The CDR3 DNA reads TGTGCCAGCAGTCAGCTAGCGGGGGAGTTCAATGAGCAGTTCTTC. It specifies CASSQLAGEFNEQFF.

The CDR3 bases are TGCAGCGCCCTACGGGCAGGGGGGGGCTACACCTTC. Its translation is CSALRAGGGYTF. This chain links TRBV29-1 with TRBJ1-2, with 7 bases that match TRBD1. This CDR3 region has 12 residues. V gave up 7 bases and J gave up 8 bases; unmatched junction bases: 10. Germline CDR1 reads SQVTM; CDR2 reads ANQGSEA.

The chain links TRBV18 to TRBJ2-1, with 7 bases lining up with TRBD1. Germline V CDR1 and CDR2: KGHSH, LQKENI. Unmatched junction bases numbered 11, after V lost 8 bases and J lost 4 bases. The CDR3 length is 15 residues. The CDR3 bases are TGTGCCAGCCAGGGACAGTCAGGGCTGTACAATGAGCAGTTCTTC. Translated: CASQGQSGLYNEQFF.

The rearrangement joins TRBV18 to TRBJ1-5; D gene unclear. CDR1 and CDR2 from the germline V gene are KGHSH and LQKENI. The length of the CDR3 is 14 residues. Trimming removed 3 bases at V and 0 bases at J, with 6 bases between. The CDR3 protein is CASSPSNSNQPQHF. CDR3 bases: TGTGCCAGCTCACCGAGCAATAGCAATCAGCCCCAGCATTTT.

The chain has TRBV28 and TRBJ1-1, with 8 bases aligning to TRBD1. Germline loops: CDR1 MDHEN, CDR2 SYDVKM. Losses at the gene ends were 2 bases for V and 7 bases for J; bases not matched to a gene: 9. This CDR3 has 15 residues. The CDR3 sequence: CASSLTPGGIYEAFF. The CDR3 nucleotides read TGTGCCAGCAGTTTAACCCCAGGGGGCATTTATGAAGCTTTCTTT.

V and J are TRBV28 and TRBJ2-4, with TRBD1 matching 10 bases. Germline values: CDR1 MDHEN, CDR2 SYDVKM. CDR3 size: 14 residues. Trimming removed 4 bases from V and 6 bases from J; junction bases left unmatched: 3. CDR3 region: CASSSGQGGNIQYF. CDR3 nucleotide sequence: TGTGCCAGCAGTTCTGGACAGGGGGGAAACATTCAGTACTTC.

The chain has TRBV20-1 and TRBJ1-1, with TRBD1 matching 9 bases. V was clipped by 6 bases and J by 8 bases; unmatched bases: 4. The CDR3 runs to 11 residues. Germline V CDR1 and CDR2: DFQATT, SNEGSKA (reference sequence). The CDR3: CSASTGGEAFF. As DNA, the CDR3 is TGCAGTGCCAGTACAGGGGGCGAAGCTTTCTTT.

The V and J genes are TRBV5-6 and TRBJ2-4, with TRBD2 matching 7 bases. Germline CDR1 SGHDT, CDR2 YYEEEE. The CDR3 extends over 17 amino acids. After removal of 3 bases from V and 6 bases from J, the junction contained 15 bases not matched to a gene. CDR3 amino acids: CASSWGLSGSGGNIQYF. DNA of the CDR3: TGTGCCAGCAGCTGGGGCCTTAGCGGATCGGGGGGAAACATTCAGTACTTC.

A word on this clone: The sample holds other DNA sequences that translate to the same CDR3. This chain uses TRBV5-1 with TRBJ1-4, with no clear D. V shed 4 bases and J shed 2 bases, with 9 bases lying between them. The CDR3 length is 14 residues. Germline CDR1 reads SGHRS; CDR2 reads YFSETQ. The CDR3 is CASSTGATNEKLFF. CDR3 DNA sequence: TGCGCCAGCAGCACGGGAGCGACTAATGAAAAACTGTTTTTT.